Below are 11 T cell receptor beta chains sequenced from a single sample in a study of neoadjuvant anti-PD-1 for oral cavity cancer. Assay: immunoSEQ multiplex PCR; the TCRdb copy retains only in-frame clones and omits some. The data show about 16,000 clones, around 72% seen once. Sequenced here: PBMCs, sampled before nivolumab (anti-PD-1) treatment. Receptors were obtained from a person between 40 and 79 years old with oral cavity squamous cell carcinoma.

The V and J genes are TRBV18 and TRBJ1-2, with D tentatively TRBD1 (5 bases). The CDR3 spans 12 residues. V was cut by 6 bases and J by 8 bases, with 13 bases left in between. Germline assignment: CDR1 KGHSH and CDR2 LQKENI. The CDR3: CASSPTEDGYTF. DNA for the CDR3: TGTGCCAGCTCTCCGACAGAGGACGGCTACACCTTC.

This clone appeared once. The rearrangement links TRBV10-3 to TRBJ2-5; possibly TRBD2 for D (6 bases). Trimming cost V 3 bases and J 2 bases, with 13 bases left between them. The germline gives CDR1 ENHRY, CDR2 SYGVKD. The CDR3 extends over 15 amino acids. CDR3 sequence: CAISEAGLRQETQYF. CDR3 coding DNA: TGTGCCATCAGTGAAGCGGGTTTGAGGCAAGAGACCCAGTACTTC.

This clone was seen once. The chain carries TRBV27 and TRBJ2-7; 7 nucleotides agree with TRBD2. The CDR3 loop spans 13 amino acids. Trimming cost V 3 bases and J 5 bases; bases outside gene matches: 4. Germline CDR1 is MNHEY and CDR2 is SMNVEV (reference sequence). CDR3 in DNA: TGTGCCAGCAGTTTGGGCGGGAGTAACGAGCAGTACTTC. Its translation is CASSLGGSNEQYF.

CDR3 bases: TGCGCCAGCAGCCTAAGTAAGACAGGGTGGACAGATACGCAGTATTTT. This gives the protein CASSLSKTGWTDTQYF. The genes are TRBV5-1 and TRBJ2-3, with 7 bases aligning to TRBD1. With 4 bases clipped from V and 3 bases from J, the junction kept 11 bases outside the gene matches. The CDR3 length is 16 residues. Per germline, CDR1 SGHRS and CDR2 YFSETQ.

CDR3 loop: CASSLRRGYNEQFF. The CDR3 DNA reads as TGTGCCAGCAGCTTAAGGCGGGGATACAATGAGCAGTTCTTC. The chain couples TRBV11-2 to TRBJ2-1; D may be TRBD2 (6 bases). Germline-derived CDR1 and CDR2 are SGHAT and FQNNGV. V gave up 2 bases and J gave up 4 bases, with 9 bases separating them. CDR3 size: 14 residues.

The V and J genes are TRBV20-1 and TRBJ2-1; no clear D. The CDR3 has 11 amino acids. Trimming removed 2 bases from V and 7 bases from J, with 6 bases in between. The V gene's germline CDR1 is DFQATT and CDR2 SNEGSKA (reference sequence). CDR3 amino acids: CSARFGNEQFF. As DNA, the CDR3 is TGCAGTGCTAGATTTGGGAATGAGCAGTTCTTC.

The chain couples TRBV7-3 to TRBJ1-3; D not resolved. This CDR3 has 13 residues. Germline CDR1 is SGHTA and CDR2 is FQGTGA. V dropped 1 base and J dropped 0 bases, with 1 base sitting between them. The CDR3 loop reads CASSLSSGNTIYF. The CDR3 DNA reads TGTGCCAGCAGCTTAAGCTCTGGAAACACCATATATTTT.

In this sample, this clone turned up a few times. The CDR3: CSVGSSPNYGYTF. The CDR3 DNA follows: TGCAGCGTTGGGAGCAGCCCTAACTATGGCTACACCTTC. The rearrangement uses TRBV29-1 and TRBJ1-2; D is ambiguous. CDR1 and CDR2 (germline): SQVTM, ANQGSEA. The CDR3 has 13 amino acids. The germline V and J ends were trimmed by 4 bases and 0 bases, with 9 bases remaining between them.

The rearrangement links TRBV7-9 to TRBJ1-2, with a possible D match to TRBD1 (6 bases). Trimming pared 4 bases from V and 6 bases from J, leaving 21 bases between. The germline V gene has CDR1 SEHNR and CDR2 FQNEAQ (reference sequence). This CDR3 contains 16 residues. The CDR3 sequence is CASSSDPGWGAHGYTF. The CDR3 DNA is TGTGCCAGCAGCTCAGACCCGGGTTGGGGGGCTCATGGCTACACCTTC.

The table lists this clone with a few counts. This rearrangement joins TRBV9 to TRBJ2-7; TRBD1 agrees at 9 bases. After removal of 4 bases from V and 2 bases from J, the junction contained 7 bases not matched to a gene. CDR3 size: 15 residues. Germline values: CDR1 SGDLS, CDR2 YYNGEE. CDR3 in amino acids: CASSPPGTGTYEQYF. CDR3 DNA: TGTGCCAGCAGCCCTCCCGGGACAGGGACCTACGAGCAGTACTTC.

The CDR3 DNA sequence: TGTGCCATCAGCCCGACTAGAGGGTCCTACGAGCAGTACTTC. It is translated as CAISPTRGSYEQYF. J is TRBJ2-7 and V is TRBV10-3, with D tentatively TRBD2 (6 bases). CDR1 ENHRY and CDR2 SYGVKD come from the germline V gene. V was clipped by 6 bases and J by 1 base, with 13 bases between them. The CDR3 has 14 amino acids.